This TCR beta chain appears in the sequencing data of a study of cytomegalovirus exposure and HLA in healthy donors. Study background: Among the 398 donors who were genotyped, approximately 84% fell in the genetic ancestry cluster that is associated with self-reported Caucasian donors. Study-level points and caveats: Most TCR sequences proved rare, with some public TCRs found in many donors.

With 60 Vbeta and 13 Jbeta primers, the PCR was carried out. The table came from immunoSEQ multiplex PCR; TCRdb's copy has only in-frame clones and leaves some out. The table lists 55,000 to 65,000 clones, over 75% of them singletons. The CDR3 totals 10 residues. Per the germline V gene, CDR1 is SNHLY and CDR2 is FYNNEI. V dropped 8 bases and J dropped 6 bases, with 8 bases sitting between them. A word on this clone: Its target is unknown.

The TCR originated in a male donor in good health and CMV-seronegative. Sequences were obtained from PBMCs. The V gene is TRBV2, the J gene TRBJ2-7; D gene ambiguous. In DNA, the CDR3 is TGTGCCAGCCTCCGTCGCGAGCAGTACTTC. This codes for CASLRREQYF.